The next 24 T cell receptor beta chains were all read from a single sample in a study of T cells in Graves' hyperthyroidism and ophthalmopathy. TCR beta CDR3 regions were amplified from RNA transcripts. The study used the HTBI primer set for a first-round RT-PCR of the TCR CDR3. Using its own MiXCR run on the multiplex PCR reads, TCRdb lists one record per CDR3 protein. The sample lists fewer than 600,000 distinct CDR3 sequences, 13% to 15% seen once, with about 15% in the top ten. The sequenced sample consisted of blood. Every receptor here comes from a woman in her 40s with Graves' hyperthyroidism.

This clonotype was recorded at least ten times. The rearrangement uses TRBV2 and TRBJ2-3; D might be TRBD2 (5 bases). Germline values: CDR1 SNHLY, CDR2 FYNNEI. V was trimmed by 8 bases and J by 0 bases, leaving 9 bases between them. The CDR3 has 13 amino acids. The CDR3 is CASHLASTDTQYF. The CDR3 nucleotides read TGTGCCAGCCACCTAGCCAGCACAGATACGCAGTATTTT.

This clonotype came up many times. The chain carries TRBV5-6 and TRBJ2-1, with TRBD2 as a possible D gene (5 bases). Germline assignment: CDR1 SGHDT and CDR2 YYEEEE. Trimming took off 0 bases at V and 2 bases at J, with 6 bases between the two ends. This CDR3 has 14 residues. The CDR3 here is CASSLVGAYNEQFF. The CDR3, as DNA: TGTGCCAGCAGCTTGGTGGGAGCCTACAATGAGCAGTTCTTC.

J is TRBJ2-5 and V is TRBV30; no clear D gene. Trimming removed 2 bases from V and 0 bases from J, with 13 bases in between. This CDR3 is built from 15 residues. Germline values: CDR1 GTSNPN, CDR2 SVGIG (reference sequence). CDR3 sequence reads: CAWSWGHHNQETQYF. The CDR3 nucleotides read TGTGCCTGGAGTTGGGGTCACCACAACCAAGAGACCCAGTACTTC.

In its sample, this clonotype was seen many times. The rearrangement links TRBV24-1 to TRBJ2-2; D uncertain. Looked up from germline, CDR1 is KGHDR and CDR2 is SFDVKD. CDR3 length equals 13 residues. The V and J ends lost 4 bases and 4 bases respectively, with 6 bases between them. The CDR3 sequence: CATSERTTGELFF. In DNA, the CDR3 is TGTGCCACCAGTGAGCGGACCACCGGGGAGCTGTTTTTT.

This clonotype was observed many times. J is TRBJ2-1 and V is TRBV30, with 16 bases lining up with TRBD2. Germline CDR1 and CDR2: GTSNPN and SVGIG (reference sequence). This CDR3 comprises 16 residues. Trimming cost V 4 bases and J 6 bases; bases outside gene matches: 6. CDR3 bases: TGTGCCTGGACCAAAGGGACTAGCGGGAGGGTCAATGAGCAGTTCTTC. It yields the protein CAWTKGTSGRVNEQFF.

This clonotype has ten or more counts. The V and J genes are TRBV2 and TRBJ2-7, with TRBD2 matching over 7 bases. The V and J ends lost 1 base and 5 bases, in that order; junction bases with no gene match: 5. Germline CDR1 is SNHLY and CDR2 is FYNNEI. This CDR3 contains 14 residues. CDR3 amino acids: CASSEGGRYNEQYF. CDR3 nucleotides: TGTGCCAGCAGTGAAGGCGGGAGATATAACGAGCAGTACTTC.

This clonotype was seen at least ten times. The chain links TRBV7-2 to TRBJ2-1; 9 positions match TRBD2. Germline assignment: CDR1 SGHTA and CDR2 FQGNSA. The length of the CDR3 is 15 residues. J lost 5 bases, V lost 2 bases, and 4 bases had no gene match. The CDR3 here is CASSLQGLANNEQFF. The CDR3 DNA reads TGTGCCAGCAGCTTACAGGGACTAGCTAACAATGAGCAGTTCTTC.

This clonotype has at least ten counts. V usage is TRBV10-3 and J usage is TRBJ2-7; D gene uncertain. CDR1 and CDR2 (germline): ENHRY, SYGVKD. The V and J ends lost 2 bases and 0 bases respectively, with 8 bases between them. The CDR3 is 14 amino acids. The CDR3 DNA sequence: TGTGCCATCAGTGAGAGGCAGAGCTCCTACGAGCAGTACTTC. Translating it yields CAISERQSSYEQYF.

This clonotype was detected many times. The chain recombines TRBV7-8 with TRBJ2-1; 9 nucleotides align to TRBD2. Germline V gene data show CDR1 as SGHVS and CDR2 as FQNEAQ. V lost 5 bases, J lost 0 bases, and 5 bases stayed unmatched. The CDR3 covers 16 residues. For the CDR3, the DNA is TGTGCCAGCAGCGCCCCACTAGCGGGCTCCTACAATGAGCAGTTCTTC. This encodes CASSAPLAGSYNEQFF.

This clonotype was seen at least ten times. This chain joins TRBV29-1 and TRBJ2-7; 7 nucleotides match TRBD2. The CDR3 runs to 11 residues. Trimming at V came to 6 bases and at J to 5 bases, leaving 4 bases not matched to a gene. Germline CDR1 SQVTM, CDR2 ANQGSEA. DNA of the CDR3: TGCAGCGTGGGGGGAGGGGACGAGCAGTACTTC. It specifies CSVGGGDEQYF.

This clonotype showed up many times. This chain links TRBV5-1 with TRBJ2-7, with TRBD1 as a possible D gene (5 bases). V lost 0 bases and J lost 3, with 13 bases in between. CDR1 and CDR2 from the germline V gene are SGHRS and YFSETQ. The CDR3 runs 15 residues. The CDR3, as DNA: TGCGCCAGCAGCTTGGGTGACAGCACCCTCTACGAGCAGTACTTC. This gives the protein CASSLGDSTLYEQYF.

The V call is TRBV6-2 or TRBV6-3, the J call TRBJ2-5; D perhaps matches TRBD1 (6 bases). Germline V gene sequence: CDR1 MNHEY, CDR2 SVGEGT. The CDR3 spans 15 residues. The V gene lost 6 bases and the J gene lost 0 bases, with 14 bases spanning the gap. CDR3 nucleotides: TGTGCCAGCAGCTCGGCCCGGACAGACCAAGAGACCCAGTACTTC. It yields the protein CASSSARTDQETQYF.

At least ten counts were recorded for this clonotype. V and J are TRBV28 and TRBJ1-2; 11 nucleotides match TRBD1. The germline gives CDR1 MDHEN, CDR2 SYDVKM. The CDR3 consists of 15 residues. V shed 5 bases, J shed 8 bases, and the junction held 10 bases outside the gene matches. CDR3 sequence (DNA): TGTGCCAGCAGTCCTCACCCGGACAGGGGGCAAGGCTACACCTTC. Translating gives CASSPHPDRGQGYTF.

This clonotype was detected many times. V gene TRBV6-1 combines with J gene TRBJ2-1; 15 bases align to TRBD2. CDR3 length equals 16 residues. V lost 5 bases and J lost 10; bases outside the gene matches: 9. The germline V gene has CDR1 MNHNS and CDR2 SASEGT. CDR3 amino acids: CASSYPRTSGRVEQFF. The CDR3 nucleotides read TGTGCCAGCAGTTACCCTCGGACTAGCGGGAGGGTGGAGCAGTTCTTC.

This clonotype was counted a few times. The chain combines TRBV6-1 with TRBJ1-6, with 8 bases aligning to TRBD1. Germline trimming cut 7 bases from V and 4 bases from J; bases unmatched to any gene: 3. The CDR3 covers 14 residues. The germline V gene encodes CDR1 MNHNS and CDR2 SASEGT. The CDR3 DNA reads TGTGCCAGCAACCAGGGGGCTTATAATTCACCCCTCCACTTT. This gives the protein CASNQGAYNSPLHF.

This clonotype appeared many times. The rearrangement joins TRBV7-9 to TRBJ2-1, with 7 positions matching TRBD2. CDR3 length equals 15 residues. The germline gives CDR1 SEHNR, CDR2 FQNEAQ (reference sequence). V was pared by 4 bases and J by 2 bases, with 5 bases of the junction left unmatched. CDR3 sequence (DNA): TGTGCCAGCAGCTCCAGGACTAGTCCCTACAATGAGCAGTTCTTC. Amino acid sequence: CASSSRTSPYNEQFF.

The sample holds a few counts of this clonotype. In DNA form, the CDR3 reads TGTGCCAGCAGCGTAGCGGGGTTAAGCAATCAGCCCCAGCATTTT. Translating it yields CASSVAGLSNQPQHF. The rearrangement uses TRBV9 and TRBJ1-5; D is undetermined. Germline lookup yields CDR1 SGDLS and CDR2 YYNGEE. V shed 0 bases and J shed 1 base, with 8 bases lying between them. The CDR3 is made up of 15 amino acids.

Concerning this clonotype: A much larger clone sits a single nucleotide away, making a read error possible. The chain recombines TRBV7-9 with TRBJ2-3; tentative D call: TRBD2 (5 bases). This CDR3 comprises 16 residues. Germline V gene data show CDR1 as SEHNR and CDR2 as FQNEAQ (reference sequence). With 6 bases removed from V and 4 bases from J, the gap between germline ends came to 20 bases. This CDR3 is CASSNQWGALPDTQYF. The CDR3 DNA reads as TGTGCCAGCAGTAATCAGTGGGGAGCGCTGCCAGATACGCAGTATTTT.

Comments on this clonotype: This sequence may be a read error, since a much larger clone differs from it by one base. The CDR3 does not end in the conserved phenylalanine or tryptophan, so this is likely a read error. The CDR3 loop reads CASSREPSFWDSTDTQYL. The CDR3 coding sequence is TGCGCCAGCAGCCGCGAACCTTCTTTTTGGGACAGCACAGATACGCAGTATCTT. The J gene is TRBJ2-3, the V gene TRBV4-1; perhaps D is TRBD1 or TRBD2 (5 bases each). The CDR3 extends over 18 amino acids. Germline V gene lookup returns CDR1 MGHRA and CDR2 YSYEKL. The germline V and J ends were trimmed by 4 bases and 0 bases, with 20 bases remaining between them.

The V gene is TRBV7-9, the J gene TRBJ2-2, with no clear D. The CDR3 totals 14 residues. The V end lost 7 bases, the J end lost 2 bases, and 11 bases lay between the germline ends. The germline CDR1 and CDR2 sequences are SEHNR and FQNEAQ (reference sequence). CDR3 bases: TGTGCCAGCATACCCGCGGTCAACACCGGGGAGCTGTTTTTT. Translated, it gives CASIPAVNTGELFF.

This clonotype was seen at least ten times. CDR3 residues: CASTRGGAGVPLETQYF. CDR3 nucleotides: TGTGCCAGCACCCGAGGGGGAGCGGGGGTCCCCTTAGAGACCCAGTACTTC. The V and J genes are TRBV7-2 and TRBJ2-5, with TRBD2 matching 8 bases. Germline values: CDR1 SGHTA, CDR2 FQGNSA. After removal of 7 bases from V and 4 bases from J, the junction contained 17 bases not matched to a gene. CDR3 length: 17 residues. The full variable domain, its missing parts supplied by reference TRBV7-2 and TRBJ2-5, is GAGVSQSPSNKVTEKGKDVELRCDPISGHTALYWYRQSLGQGLEFLIYFQGNSAPDKSGLPSDRFSAERTGGSVSTLTIQRTQQEDSAVYLCASTRGGAGVPLETQYFGPGTRLLVL.

This clonotype was seen only a few times. The genes are TRBV27 and TRBJ2-7; D tentatively reads TRBD1 or TRBD2 (5 bases each). The CDR3 has 13 amino acids. Germline V gene sequence: CDR1 MNHEY, CDR2 SMNVEV (reference sequence). V lost 9 bases, J lost 6 bases, and 18 bases lay in between. CDR3 DNA sequence: TGTGCCAGTAGTAAGGGACCAGGGCGCGAGCAGTACTTC. This sequence encodes CASSKGPGREQYF.

CDR3 amino acids: CASSYTAGDNGGQPQHF. The CDR3 nucleotides are TGTGCCAGCAGTTATACGGCAGGGGATAACGGGGGTCAGCCCCAGCATTTT. The chain is built from TRBV6-1 and TRBJ1-5; a weak D match, TRBD1 (6 bases). Trimming cost V 5 bases and J 6 bases, with 23 bases left between them. Per the germline V gene, CDR1 is MNHNS and CDR2 is SASEGT. This CDR3 is 17 amino acids long.

The CDR3 protein is CASSLGGQGVWETQYF. The CDR3 nucleotides are TGTGCCAGCAGCCTCGGAGGACAGGGGGTTTGGGAGACCCAGTACTTC. The chain has TRBV7-2 and TRBJ2-5, with 10 bases matching TRBD1. The CDR3 is 16 residues long. Germline-derived CDR1 and CDR2 are SGHTA and FQGNSA. After removal of 5 bases from V and 5 bases from J, the junction contained 11 bases not matched to a gene.